This TCR beta chain was documented in a study of blood T cell repertoires in COVID-19. Repertoires were generated with immunoSEQ multiplex PCR, while TCRdb's copy carries only in-frame clones and drops some. The data show approximately 36,000 clones, approximately 86% seen once. This clone was picked up one time. The V end lost 4 bases, the J end lost 5 bases, and 16 bases lay between the germline ends. The CDR3 spans 15 residues. Germline CDR1 reads SGHRS; CDR2 reads YFSETQ. The sequence was obtained from a man aged 45 to 65 with active COVID-19. The source material was peripheral blood. The chain joins TRBV5-1 to TRBJ2-1; maybe TRBD2 (6 bases). CDR3 amino acids: CASSPTEGLNNEQFF. CDR3 sequence (DNA): TGCGCCAGCAGCCCCACGGAGGGGCTGAACAATGAGCAGTTCTTC.